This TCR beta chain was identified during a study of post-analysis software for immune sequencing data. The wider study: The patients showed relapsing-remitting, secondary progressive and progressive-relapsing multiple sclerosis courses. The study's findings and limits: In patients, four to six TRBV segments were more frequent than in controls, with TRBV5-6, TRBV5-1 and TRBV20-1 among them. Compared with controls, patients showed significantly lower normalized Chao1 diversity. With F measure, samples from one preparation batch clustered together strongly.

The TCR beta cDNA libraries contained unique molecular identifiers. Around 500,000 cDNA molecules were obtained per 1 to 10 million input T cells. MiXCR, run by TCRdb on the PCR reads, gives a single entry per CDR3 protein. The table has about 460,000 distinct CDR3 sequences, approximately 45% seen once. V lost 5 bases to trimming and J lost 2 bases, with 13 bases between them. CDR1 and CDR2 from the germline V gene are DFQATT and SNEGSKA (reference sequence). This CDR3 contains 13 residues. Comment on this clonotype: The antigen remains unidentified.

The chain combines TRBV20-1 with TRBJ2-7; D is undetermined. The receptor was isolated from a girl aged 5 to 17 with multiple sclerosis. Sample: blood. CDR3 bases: TGCAGTGCTCCCAACCCGACAACCTACGAGCAGTACTTC. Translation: CSAPNPTTYEQYF.